This T cell receptor beta chain was observed in a study of T cells in Graves' hyperthyroidism and ophthalmopathy. TCR beta CDR3 regions were amplified from RNA. Primed by the HTBI set, a first-round RT-PCR was run on the TCR CDR3. Via MiXCR, TCRdb re-called the multiplex PCR reads, giving one row per CDR3 protein. Of about 410,000 distinct CDR3 sequences listed, 13% to 15% were seen once; the top ten hold about 18%. Germline CDR1 is LGHDT and CDR2 is YNNKEL (reference sequence). This CDR3 comprises 14 residues. Trimming took off 3 bases at V and 3 bases at J, with 9 bases between the two ends. The source of this sequence is a woman in her 30s with Graves' ophthalmopathy. The sample consisted of blood. J is TRBJ2-1 and V is TRBV3-1; perhaps TRBD1 as D (6 bases). The CDR3 DNA follows: TGTGCCAGCAGCCAGGGGGCGAACTACAATGAGCAGTTCTTC. Its protein product is CASSQGANYNEQFF.